Sequencing of this TCR beta chain was carried out in a study of T cells expressing NK-cell markers. Germline V gene lookup returns CDR1 SQVTM and CDR2 ANQGSEA. This CDR3 comprises 17 residues. General study results and limits: Whether expanded NKG2C+ T cell clones recognized HCMV stayed uncertain.

Remarks on this clonotype: Antigen: not known.

TCRdb re-called the 5' RACE reads and shows each CDR3 protein once, DNA omitted. Its clone listing holds about 260,000 distinct CDR3 sequences. The receptor was isolated from a man between 18 and 35 years old in good health. The specimen sequenced was blood T cells: a sorted CD56 or NKG2C T cell subset, CD4+ or CD8+ T cells, or bulk PBMC T cells (not recorded which). J is TRBJ2-3 and V is TRBV29-1; TCRdb gives TRBD2 as the D gene, but with no DNA this cannot be confirmed. CDR3 sequence: CSVEAASGSGGTDTQYF.